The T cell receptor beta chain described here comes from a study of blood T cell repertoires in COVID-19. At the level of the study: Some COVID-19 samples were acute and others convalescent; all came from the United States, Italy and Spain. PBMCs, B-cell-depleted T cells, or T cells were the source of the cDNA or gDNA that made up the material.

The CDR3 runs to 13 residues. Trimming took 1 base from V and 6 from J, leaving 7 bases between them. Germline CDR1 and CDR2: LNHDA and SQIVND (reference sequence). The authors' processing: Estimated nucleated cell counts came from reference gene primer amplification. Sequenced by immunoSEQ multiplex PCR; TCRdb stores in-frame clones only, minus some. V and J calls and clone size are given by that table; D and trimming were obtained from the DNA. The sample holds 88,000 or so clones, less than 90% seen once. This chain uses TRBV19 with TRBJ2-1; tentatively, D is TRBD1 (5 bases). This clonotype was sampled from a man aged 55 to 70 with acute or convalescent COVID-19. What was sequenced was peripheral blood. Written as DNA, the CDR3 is TGTGCCAGTAGTATAGGGCAGGGCAATGAGCAGTTCTTC. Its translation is CASSIGQGNEQFF.